The source of this T cell receptor (beta chain) is a study of blood T cell repertoires in COVID-19. Study as a whole: Researchers got acute and convalescent COVID-19 samples from the United States, Italy and Spain. T cells, B-cell-depleted T cells, or PBMCs provided the cDNA or gDNA that served as material.

Per the study methods: Amplification with reference gene primers provided the estimates of nucleated cell counts. Method: immunoSEQ multiplex PCR; TCRdb's copy keeps in-frame clones and lacks some. That table is the source of V, J and clone size, and D and trimming were worked out from the DNA. The top ten hold approximately 0.9% of the sample, which has under 110,000 clones, 65% to 75% seen once. Sample: peripheral blood. The TCR sequence derives from a human donor with acute or convalescent COVID-19. The donor label of this sample is uncertain.

CDR3 region: CASSEAHSGANVLTF. CDR3 coding DNA: TGTGCCAGCAGTGAAGCCCACTCTGGGGCCAACGTCCTGACTTTC. V gene TRBV2 combines with J gene TRBJ2-6, with D unclear. CDR1 is SNHLY, CDR2 FYNNEI, per germline. The V end was cut by 0 bases, the J end by 0 bases, with 3 bases between. The length of the CDR3 is 15 residues.